This T cell receptor beta chain is drawn from a study of blood T cell repertoires in COVID-19. Overall study: The study drew acute and convalescent COVID-19 samples from the United States, Italy and Spain. PBMCs, B-cell-depleted T cells, or T cells provided the cDNA or gDNA that made up the material.

This clone was observed once. Original analysis: Cell counts per sample came from amplifying reference gene primers. The assay was immunoSEQ multiplex PCR, and TCRdb's table has in-frame clones only and misses some. The V and J calls and clone size were taken over from that table, and D and trimming were inferred from the DNA. The data hold 120,000 or so clones, with 83% observed a single time. Germline CDR1 and CDR2: LNHDA and SQIVND (reference sequence). The CDR3 sequence is 14 residues long. The V end lost 5 bases, the J end lost 3 bases, and 14 bases lay between the germline ends. This TCR was recovered from an elderly man with active or convalescent COVID-19. The sample comprised peripheral blood. This chain uses TRBV19 with TRBJ2-7; tentative D call: TRBD1 (5 bases). The CDR3 nucleotides read TGTGCCAGTAGTCGGTCGCAGGGTAACTACGAGCAGTACTTC. Residues: CASSRSQGNYEQYF.